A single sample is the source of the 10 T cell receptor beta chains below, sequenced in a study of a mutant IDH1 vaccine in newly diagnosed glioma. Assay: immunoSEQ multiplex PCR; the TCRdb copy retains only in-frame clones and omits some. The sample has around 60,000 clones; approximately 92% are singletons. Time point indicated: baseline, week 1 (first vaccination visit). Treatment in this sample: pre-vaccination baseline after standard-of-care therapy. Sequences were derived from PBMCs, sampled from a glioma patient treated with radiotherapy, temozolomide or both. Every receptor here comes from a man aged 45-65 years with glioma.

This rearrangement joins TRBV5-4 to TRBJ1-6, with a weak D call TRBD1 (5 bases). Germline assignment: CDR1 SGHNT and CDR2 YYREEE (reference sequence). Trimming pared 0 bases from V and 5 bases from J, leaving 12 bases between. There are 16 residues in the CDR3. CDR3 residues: CASSLGGTSHNSPLHF. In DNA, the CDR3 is TGTGCCAGCAGCTTGGGGGGCACAAGCCATAATTCACCCCTCCACTTT.

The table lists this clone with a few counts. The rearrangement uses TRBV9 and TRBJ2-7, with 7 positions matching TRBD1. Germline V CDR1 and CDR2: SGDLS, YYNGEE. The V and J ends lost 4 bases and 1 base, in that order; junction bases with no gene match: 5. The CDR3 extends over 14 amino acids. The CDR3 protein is CASSPEDRSYEQYF. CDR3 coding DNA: TGTGCCAGCAGCCCTGAGGACAGGTCCTACGAGCAGTACTTC.

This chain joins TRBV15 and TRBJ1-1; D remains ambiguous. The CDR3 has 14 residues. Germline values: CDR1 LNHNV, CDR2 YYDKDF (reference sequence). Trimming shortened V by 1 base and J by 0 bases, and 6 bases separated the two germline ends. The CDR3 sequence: CATSRVRMNTEAFF. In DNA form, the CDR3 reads TGTGCCACCAGCAGAGTGCGTATGAACACTGAAGCTTTCTTT.

The CDR3 sequence is CASSQGGAGPSGNTIYF. The CDR3 coding sequence is TGTGCCAGCAGCCAGGGGGGGGCAGGCCCCTCTGGAAACACCATATATTTT. The chain has TRBV5-4 and TRBJ1-3; 7 positions agree with TRBD1. The CDR3 is made up of 17 amino acids. Per the germline V gene, CDR1 is SGHNT and CDR2 is YYREEE (reference sequence). V shed 4 bases and J 0 bases; nucleotides not matched to a gene: 10.

The CDR3 DNA reads TGTGCCAGCAGTGGCCCCGGAGGGGGAGCCAAAAACATTCAGTACTTC. This gives the protein CASSGPGGGAKNIQYF. The rearrangement uses TRBV2 and TRBJ2-4, with D tentatively TRBD1 or TRBD2 (6 bases each). The V end was cut by 4 bases, the J end by 0 bases, with 13 bases between. Germline CDR1 is SNHLY and CDR2 is FYNNEI. This CDR3 is built from 16 residues.

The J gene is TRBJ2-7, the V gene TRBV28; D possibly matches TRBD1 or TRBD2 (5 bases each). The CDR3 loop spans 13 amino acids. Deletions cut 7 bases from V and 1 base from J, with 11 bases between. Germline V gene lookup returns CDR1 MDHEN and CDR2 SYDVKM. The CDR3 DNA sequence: TGTGCCAGCACCGAGGGGCCGTCCTACGAGCAGTACTTC. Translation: CASTEGPSYEQYF.

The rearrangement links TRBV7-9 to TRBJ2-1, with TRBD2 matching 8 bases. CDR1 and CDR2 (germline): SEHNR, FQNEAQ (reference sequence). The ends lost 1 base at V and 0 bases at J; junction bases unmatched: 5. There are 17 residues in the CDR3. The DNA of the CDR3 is TGTGCCAGCAGCTTAGAGCGGGGGCGCAACTCCTACAATGAGCAGTTCTTC. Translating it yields CASSLERGRNSYNEQFF. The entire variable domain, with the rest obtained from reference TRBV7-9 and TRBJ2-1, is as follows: DTGVSQNPRHKITKRGQNVTFRCDPISEHNRLYWYRQTLGQGPEFLTYFQNEAQLEKSRLLSDRFSAERPKGSFSTLEIQRTEQGDSAMYLCASSLERGRNSYNEQFFGPGTRLTVL.

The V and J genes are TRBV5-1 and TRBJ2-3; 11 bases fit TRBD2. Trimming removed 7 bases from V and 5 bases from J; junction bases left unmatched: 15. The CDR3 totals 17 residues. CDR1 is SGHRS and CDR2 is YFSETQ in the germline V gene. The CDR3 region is CASPRGLAGGPGDTQYF. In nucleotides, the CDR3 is TGCGCCAGCCCTCGCGGTTTAGCGGGAGGGCCTGGAGATACGCAGTATTTT.

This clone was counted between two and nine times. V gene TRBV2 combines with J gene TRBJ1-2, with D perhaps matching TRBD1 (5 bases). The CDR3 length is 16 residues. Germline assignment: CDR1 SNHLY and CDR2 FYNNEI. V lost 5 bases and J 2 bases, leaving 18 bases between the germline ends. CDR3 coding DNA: TGTGCCAGCAGTACCCTCGGGACCTTTTCCAACTATGGCTACACCTTC. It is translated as CASSTLGTFSNYGYTF.

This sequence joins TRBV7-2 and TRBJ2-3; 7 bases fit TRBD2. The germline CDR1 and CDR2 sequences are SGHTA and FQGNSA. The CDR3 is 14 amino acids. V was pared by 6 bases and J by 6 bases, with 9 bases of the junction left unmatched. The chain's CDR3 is CASSGRLATDTQYF. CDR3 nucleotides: TGTGCCAGCAGTGGTCGACTAGCAACCGATACGCAGTATTTT. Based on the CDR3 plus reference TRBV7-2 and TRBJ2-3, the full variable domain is GAGVSQSPSNKVTEKGKDVELRCDPISGHTALYWYRQSLGQGLEFLIYFQGNSAPDKSGLPSDRFSAERTGGSVSTLTIQRTQQEDSAVYLCASSGRLATDTQYFGPGTRLTVL.